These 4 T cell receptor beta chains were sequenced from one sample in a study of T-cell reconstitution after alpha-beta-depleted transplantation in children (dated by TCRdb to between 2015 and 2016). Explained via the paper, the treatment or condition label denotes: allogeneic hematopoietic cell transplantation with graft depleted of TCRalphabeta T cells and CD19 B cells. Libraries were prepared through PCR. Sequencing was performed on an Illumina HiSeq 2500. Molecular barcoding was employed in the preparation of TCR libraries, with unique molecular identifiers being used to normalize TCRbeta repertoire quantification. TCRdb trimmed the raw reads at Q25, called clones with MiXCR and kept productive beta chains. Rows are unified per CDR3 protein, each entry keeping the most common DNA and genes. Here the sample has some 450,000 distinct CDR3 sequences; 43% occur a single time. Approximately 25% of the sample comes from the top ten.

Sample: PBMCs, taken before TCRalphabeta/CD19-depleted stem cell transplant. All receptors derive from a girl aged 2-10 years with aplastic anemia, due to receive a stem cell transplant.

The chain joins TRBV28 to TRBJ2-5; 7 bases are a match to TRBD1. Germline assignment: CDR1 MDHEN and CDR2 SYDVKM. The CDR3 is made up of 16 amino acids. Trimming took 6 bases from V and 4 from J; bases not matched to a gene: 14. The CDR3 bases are TGTGCCAGCAGCCGCAGGCTTGCAGGGGGAGCAGAGACCCAGTACTTC. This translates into CASSRRLAGGAETQYF.

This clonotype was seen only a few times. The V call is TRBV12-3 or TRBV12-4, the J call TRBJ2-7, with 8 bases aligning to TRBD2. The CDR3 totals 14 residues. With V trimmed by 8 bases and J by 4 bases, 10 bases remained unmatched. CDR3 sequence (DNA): TGTGCCAGCGCCCCGCGGGCGGGAGGTTACGAGCAGTACTTC. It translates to CASAPRAGGYEQYF.

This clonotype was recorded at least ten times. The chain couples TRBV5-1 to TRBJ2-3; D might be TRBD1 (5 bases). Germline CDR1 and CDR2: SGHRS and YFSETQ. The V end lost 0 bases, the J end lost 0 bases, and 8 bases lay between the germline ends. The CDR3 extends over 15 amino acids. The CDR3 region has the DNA TGCGCCAGCAGCTTGGAGGGGTTTAGCACAGATACGCAGTATTTT. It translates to CASSLEGFSTDTQYF. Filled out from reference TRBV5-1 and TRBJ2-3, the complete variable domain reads KAGVTQTPRYLIKTRGQQVTLSCSPISGHRSVSWYQQTPGQGLQFLFEYFSETQRNKGNFPGRFSGRQFSNSRSEMNVSTLELGDSALYLCASSLEGFSTDTQYFGPGTRLTVL.

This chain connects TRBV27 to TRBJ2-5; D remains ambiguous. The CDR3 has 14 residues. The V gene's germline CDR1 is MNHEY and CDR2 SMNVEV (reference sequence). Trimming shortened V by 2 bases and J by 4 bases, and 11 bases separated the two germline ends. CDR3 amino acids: CASSLEGFLETQYF. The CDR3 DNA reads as TGTGCCAGCAGTTTAGAAGGGTTCCTAGAGACCCAGTACTTC.